This T cell receptor (beta chain) was recorded in a study of blood T cell repertoires in COVID-19. Background on the study: From T cells, B-cell-depleted T cells, or PBMCs came the material, which was cDNA or gDNA.

Trimming shortened V by 1 base and J by 7 bases, and 5 bases separated the two germline ends. Germline V gene data show CDR1 as SGHRS and CDR2 as YFSETQ. There are 11 residues in the CDR3. In the original analysis: For nucleated cells, counts were estimated from reference gene primer amplification. TCRdb's table, derived via immunoSEQ multiplex PCR, lists solely in-frame clones and lacks some. The DNA gave D and trimming, while V, J and clone size come from that table. Here the sample spans about 270,000 clones, roughly 82% being singletons. This clone occurred once. The specimen sequenced was peripheral blood. The chain employs TRBV5-1 and TRBJ2-5, with D tentatively TRBD2 (5 bases). This sequence was found in a woman aged 80 or over with COVID-19, enrolled during active disease. CDR3 residues: CASSLSGTQYF. The DNA for the CDR3 is TGCGCCAGCAGCTTGAGCGGGACCCAGTACTTC.